Presented here are 10 T cell receptor beta chains from one specimen sequenced in a study of blood T cell repertoires in COVID-19. The repertoire was sequenced with immunoSEQ multiplex PCR; TCRdb's copy has only in-frame clones and lacks some. The sample has 130,000 to 150,000 clones, under 90% seen once. The sequenced material came from peripheral blood. The receptors here all came from a man aged 70 or older who had recovered from COVID-19.

The V call is TRBV6-5, the J call TRBJ1-1; no definite D call. V gave up 4 bases and J gave up 1 base, with 13 bases separating them. From germline, CDR1 is MNHEY and CDR2 SVGAGI. The CDR3 runs to 15 residues. The CDR3 spells CASSSTDSGNTEAFF. Written as DNA, the CDR3 is TGTGCCAGCAGTTCCACGGACTCAGGGAACACTGAAGCTTTCTTT.

This rearrangement joins TRBV4-1 to TRBJ2-3, with TRBD2 matching 11 bases. Germline CDR1 reads MGHRA; CDR2 reads YSYEKL. This CDR3 contains 17 residues. The trim removed 1 base at V and 5 bases at J, leaving 8 bases unmatched. CDR3 nucleotides: TGCGCCAGCAGCCAAGTGACTAGCGGGACCCCTAGAGATACGCAGTATTTT. This codes for CASSQVTSGTPRDTQYF.

The chain carries TRBV7-8 and TRBJ1-2; D may be TRBD1 (6 bases). Germline assignment: CDR1 SGHVS and CDR2 FQNEAQ. V was clipped by 3 bases and J by 4 bases, with 18 bases between them. The CDR3 has 16 amino acids. DNA of the CDR3: TGTGCCAGCAGCTTTTTGGCGAGGACAGCGATCTATGGCTACACCTTC. Translated, it gives CASSFLARTAIYGYTF. Combining the CDR3 with reference TRBV7-8 and TRBJ1-2 gives the whole variable domain GAGVSQSPRYKVAKRGQDVALRCDPISGHVSLFWYQQALGQGPEFLTYFQNEAQLDKSGLPSDRFFAERPEGSVSTLKIQRTQQEDSAVYLCASSFLARTAIYGYTFGSGTRLTVV.

The V call is TRBV19, the J call TRBJ1-1, with a tentative D call TRBD1 (5 bases). The V end was cut by 7 bases, the J end by 4 bases, with 13 bases between. Germline CDR1 is LNHDA and CDR2 is SQIVND (reference sequence). The CDR3 runs 13 residues. Here the CDR3 DNA reads TGTGCCAGTAAACGGCAGGGTATCACTGAAGCTTTCTTT. Its protein is CASKRQGITEAFF.

The sample holds one count of this clone. The chain recombines TRBV3-1 (or the pseudogene TRBV3-2) with TRBJ1-1, with D possibly matching TRBD1 (5 bases). Germline V gives CDR1 LGHDT, CDR2 YNNKEL (reference sequence). Trimming removed 7 bases from V and 11 bases from J, with 20 bases in between. CDR3 length: 13 residues. CDR3 coding DNA: TGTGCCAGCACCTCAAAGGGGCTTCGATGGGCTTTCTTT. The encoded protein is CASTSKGLRWAFF.

This clone was recorded only once. This chain joins TRBV7-3 and TRBJ2-1; tentatively, D is TRBD2 (5 bases). CDR3 length equals 15 residues. Trimming removed 1 base from V and 7 bases from J, with 14 bases in between. Per germline, CDR1 SGHTA and CDR2 FQGTGA. CDR3 coding DNA: TGTGCCAGCAGCTTAATCGGAGTAGCGTTTAATGAGCAGTTCTTC. Its protein is CASSLIGVAFNEQFF.

This clone occurred a few times. The gene calls are TRBV5-1 and TRBJ1-1; D possibly corresponds to TRBD1 (6 bases). The CDR3 spans 14 residues. Germline V lookup: CDR1 SGHRS, CDR2 YFSETQ. The ends were cut back, 3 bases at V and 4 bases at J, with 13 bases in the middle. This CDR3 reads CASSSPARGTEAFF. CDR3 DNA: TGCGCCAGCAGCTCCCCCGCCAGGGGCACTGAAGCTTTCTTT.

The V call is TRBV30, the J call TRBJ2-1; TRBD2 matches 13 bases. Germline assignment: CDR1 GTSNPN and CDR2 SVGIG (reference sequence). The CDR3 runs to 19 residues. V dropped 0 bases and J dropped 1; count of bases not matched to a gene: 9. The CDR3 region has the DNA TGTGCCTGGAGTGTAGGGAGGACTAGCGGGAGATATTCCTACAATGAGCAGTTCTTC. It specifies CAWSVGRTSGRYSYNEQFF.

V and J are TRBV7-8 and TRBJ2-7, with 8 bases lining up with TRBD1. J was trimmed by 0 bases and V by 5 bases; bases with no gene match: 3. Germline V gives CDR1 SGHVS, CDR2 FQNEAQ. The CDR3 is 14 amino acids. CDR3 protein: CASSQDRDSYEQYF. The CDR3 nucleotides read TGTGCCAGCAGCCAGGACAGGGACTCCTACGAGCAGTACTTC.

The V gene is TRBV10-3, the J gene TRBJ1-5, with unresolved D. V dropped 2 bases and J dropped 0 bases, with 8 bases sitting between them. Germline values: CDR1 ENHRY, CDR2 SYGVKD. The CDR3 totals 15 residues. The CDR3 DNA is TGTGCCATCAGTGAGAACACGTTTAGCAATCAGCCCCAGCATTTT. Translating it yields CAISENTFSNQPQHF.